This TCR beta chain was profiled in a study of blood T cells in healthy people across ages. Overall study context: About one barcoded beta molecule per two T cells came from capture by template switching.

Through a sample-barcoded 5' primer and a J-beta primer mix, a second PCR was run for roughly 6 to 12 cycles. TCRdb reprocessed the 5' RACE reads via MiXCR and lists one record per CDR3 protein. The sample holds 500,000 to 600,000 distinct CDR3 sequences, 27% seen once. Per-sample PBMC isolation yielded at least 6.5 million cells. Trimming removed 2 bases from V and 2 bases from J; junction bases left unmatched: 3. Per germline, CDR1 SGHRS and CDR2 YFSETQ. The CDR3 length is 14 residues. V and J are TRBV5-1 and TRBJ1-2; 7 bases map to TRBD1. This TCR derives from a woman aged 70-85 years in good health. Sequencing was done on a sample of blood. CDR3 nucleotide sequence: TGCGCCAGCAGCTTTGCGGACAGGAACTATGGCTACACCTTC. It is translated as CASSFADRNYGYTF.